Below, one T cell receptor beta chain is given with its context. What antigen it recognizes has not been identified. The record has no base qualities; no much larger clone is one base away. The sample is drawn from a study of blood T cell repertoires in COVID-19 (dated by TCRdb to the early 2020s). Background on the whole study: Samples from collaborators originated in the United States, Italy and Spain and spanned both the acute and convalescent phases of COVID-19. The material from the prospective study consisted of cDNA or gDNA derived from T cells, B-cell-depleted T cells, or PBMCs. Sample metadata almost always included a de-identified subject ID, COVID-19 status, age in years and sex. A freely available public database, intended as a resource for researchers studying the immune response to SARS-CoV-2, is where the repertoires were released. Where available, HLA class I and class II types were taken from metadata supplied by the sample provider and were not determined by assay-based typing. The samples were drawn from two sources: the first 160 participants of the ongoing ImmuneRACE study, and approximately 1,300 subjects contributed by 6 global collaborators. Deeply sampled blood TCRbeta repertoires from subjects exposed to, actively infected with, or recovered from COVID-19 were included in the dataset. Results the study describes overall, beyond this receptor: How much clinical and demographic metadata was included differed by source and by participant, and the metadata was provided uncurated.

Collaborating institutions collected whole blood in K2EDTA tubes following their own protocols. Collaborator samples were shipped for TCRbeta analysis as frozen whole blood, isolated PBMCs, or DNA extracted from either sample type. TCRbeta CDR3 regions were amplified from genomic DNA using the immunoSEQ Assay, a bias-controlled multiplex PCR. The paper's processing steps were these. Nucleated cell counts per sample were estimated from amplification of reference gene primers within the assay. To quantify the absolute abundance of each unique TCRbeta CDR3 rearrangement, sequence reads were collapsed and filtered. For each sample, productive Simpson clonality was calculated as the square root of Simpson's diversity index over productive rearrangements. TCRdb took this table from immuneACCESS and kept in-frame rearrangements with V and J called. Such tables lack part of the clones; where checked against another copy, unresolved V genes explain under half of the gap, and the rest is unexplained. V, J and clone size were drawn from that table, and D and trimming were deduced from the DNA. For this sample there are around 58,000 clones; more than 80% appear just once. Around 14% of the sample rests with the top ten.

The germline V and J ends show losses of 0 bases and 7 bases respectively, and no gene match explains 9 bases of the junction. From the cysteine through the phenylalanine, the CDR3 covers 15 amino acids. Just the 45-base CDR3 DNA is kept, in frame starting at base 1. Sequences SGHNT (CDR1) and YYREEE (CDR2) are obtained from the germline V gene (reference sequence). The sequenced sample was peripheral blood. This TCR was sampled from a human donor with active COVID-19. The donor label of this sample is uncertain. The receptor chain draws on TRBV5-4 and TRBJ2-7, and TRBD1 aligns with 8 junction nucleotides. The DNA reads as follows: TGTGCCAGCAGCTTGGGAGACAGGGGTTCGAGGGAGCAGTACTTC. The resulting protein is CASSLGDRGSREQYF.